A selection of T cell receptor beta chains follows, all from one sample in a study of blood T cell repertoires in COVID-19. The method was immunoSEQ multiplex PCR; TCRdb's version includes in-frame clones alone and lacks a portion of them. The sample consists of roughly 230,000 clones, roughly 89% of them appearing once. The sample was PBMCs or T cells enriched from blood (not recorded which). The source is a woman in her thirties with acute COVID-19. Both conserved end residues are part of each CDR3. D genes are given only for firm matches. The size field is filled for only some rows; it gives once, few, many or a size class.

>TRBJ2-7|.|TRBV7-9|.
TGTGCCAGCAGCTTAGGCGGTCTCGAGCAGTACTTC
CASSLGGLEQYF
>TRBJ2-5|.|TRBV13|.
TGTGCCAGCAGCTTAGGTAGCAAAGAGACCCAGTACTTC
CASSLGSKETQYF
>TRBJ2-7|TRBD1|TRBV25-1|few
TGTGCCAGCAGTGATGATATTGGGACAGGGCTCTCCTACGAGCAGTACTTC
CASSDDIGTGLSYEQYF
>TRBJ1-5|.|TRBV7-2|.
TGTGCCAGCAGCTTAGATTCAGGGGCGGGCAATCAGCCCCAGCATTTT
CASSLDSGAGNQPQHF
>TRBJ1-3|TRBD1|TRBV5-4|.
TGTGCCAGCAGCCGAGACAGGGCAGCTGGAAACACCATATATTTT
CASSRDRAAGNTIYF
>TRBJ1-3|TRBD1|TRBV9|.
TGTGCCAGCAGCGACACCGGGACAGGGCGTACCTCCTCTGGAAACACCATATATTTT
CASSDTGTGRTSSGNTIYF
>TRBJ1-4|TRBD1|TRBV5-5|.
TGTGCCAGCAGCTTCGATCCGGGACAGTGGGAGGAGAAACTGTTTTTT
CASSFDPGQWEEKLFF
>TRBJ1-4|.|TRBV5-1|.
TGCGCCAGCAGCTTGACAGGGTCTAATGAAAAACTGTTTTTT
CASSLTGSNEKLFF
>TRBJ2-5|TRBD2|TRBV30|once
TGTGCCTGGAGTTCAGGGTCGGGGGGGTACCAAGAGACCCAGTACTTC
CAWSSGSGGYQETQYF
>TRBJ1-5|TRBD1|TRBV4-3|once
TGCGCCAGCAGCCAGACAAGAGGGTACAGGGGCTCTCAGCCCCAGCATTTT
CASSQTRGYRGSQPQHF
>TRBJ1-6|TRBD1|TRBV5-1|.
TGCGCCAGCAGCTTGAGGCGGCAAGCCGGGACAGGGAGCAATTCACCCCTCCACTTT
CASSLRRQAGTGSNSPLHF
>TRBJ1-3|.|TRBV30|once
TGTGCCTGGAGTGTCGGCTCTGGAAACACCATATATTTT
CAWSVGSGNTIYF
>TRBJ1-5|.|TRBV19|.
TGTGCCAGTAGTGGAACAGGGTTAGACCTCCAGCCCCAGCATTTT
CASSGTGLDLQPQHF
>TRBJ1-3|.|TRBV14|few
TGTGCCAGCAGCCAAGATTCTCGCCCAGGGTTTGTTTCTGGAAACACCATATATTTT
CASSQDSRPGFVSGNTIYF
>TRBJ2-7|.|TRBV15|.
TGTGCCACCAGCAGGTCGTTGGGGAGGTTGGACGAGCAGTACTTC
CATSRSLGRLDEQYF
>TRBJ1-2|.|TRBV3-1/TRBV3-2|.
TGTGCCAGCAGCCAATTACGGAACTATGGCTACACCTTC
CASSQLRNYGYTF
>TRBJ1-2|.|TRBV6-5|.
TGTGCCAGCAGGACAGCTTATGGCTACACCTTC
CASRTAYGYTF
>TRBJ2-7|.|TRBV13|few
TGTGCCAGCAGCTTCGGGGGAGAGCGCGAGCAGTACTTC
CASSFGGEREQYF
>TRBJ1-4|TRBD1|TRBV7-2|.
TGTGCCAGCACCCTGCAGGGGGGCGCAAGAGAAAAACTGTTTTTT
CASTLQGGAREKLFF
>TRBJ2-1|.|TRBV3-1/TRBV3-2|.
TGTGCCAGCAGCCAAAAACTATTCAGGGGCTATACAAGTGAGCAGTTCTTC
CASSQKLFRGYTSEQFF
>TRBJ2-5|TRBD2|TRBV5-1|.
TGCGCCAGCAGCTTGGCTAGCGGGCACCCCAGGGAGACCCAGTACTTC
CASSLASGHPRETQYF
>TRBJ2-3|TRBD1|TRBV4-1|.
TGCGCCAGCAGCCAAGATTTGGGACAGGGAGTAGATACGCAGTATTTT
CASSQDLGQGVDTQYF
>TRBJ1-1|TRBD1|TRBV5-1|.
TGCGCCACCAGCCAAAGCAGACAGGGGGAACGGGGCACTGAAGCTTTCTTT
CATSQSRQGERGTEAFF
>TRBJ2-3|.|TRBV4-1|.
TGCGCCAGCAGCCCGTACCGGGGGGCGGGGGCTAGCACAGATACGCAGTATTTT
CASSPYRGAGASTDTQYF
>TRBJ1-2|.|TRBV30|.
TGTGCCTGGAGCCTAACCCGGGACTATGGCTACACCTTC
CAWSLTRDYGYTF
>TRBJ1-6|TRBD1|TRBV19|.
TGTGCCAGTAGCCCCTCAGGGGGACAGGGTTCTACACCCCTCCACTTT
CASSPSGGQGSTPLHF
>TRBJ1-6|TRBD1|TRBV27|.
TGTGCCAGCAGTTTCAGGGGGGTTAATTCACCCCTCCACTTT
CASSFRGVNSPLHF
>TRBJ1-6|.|TRBV7-2|once
TGTGCCAGCAGCCCGCCCGGGACAAGAAATTCACCCCTCCACTTT
CASSPPGTRNSPLHF
>TRBJ2-1|TRBD1|TRBV30|.
TGTGCCTGGATAGGGGACAGCGATGAGCAGTTCTTC
CAWIGDSDEQFF
>TRBJ2-3|TRBD2|TRBV7-3|.
TGTGCCAGCAGTGGTGCGGGGGGCTTTGCAGATACGCAGTATTTT
CASSGAGGFADTQYF
>TRBJ1-4|.|TRBV28|.
TGTGCCAGCAGTTCCAGAGAAAAACTGTTTTTT
CASSSREKLFF
>TRBJ2-1|TRBD1|TRBV18|.
TGTGCCAGCTCACCAGACAGGGTCGGATACAATGAGCAGTTCTTC
CASSPDRVGYNEQFF
>TRBJ2-1|TRBD2|TRBV7-2|.
TGTGCCAGCAGCCAGCTAGCGGGGGGGCAGTTCTTC
CASSQLAGGQFF
>TRBJ1-1|.|TRBV9|.
TGTGCCAGCAGCACAGGACAGCTTGAAGCTTTCTTT
CASSTGQLEAFF
>TRBJ2-2|.|TRBV18|.
TGTGCCAGCTCACCACGGACTGACACCGGGGAGCTGTTTTTT
CASSPRTDTGELFF
>TRBJ1-4|TRBD1|TRBV30|.
TGTGCCTGGAGTTCCGGGACAGGGGGCGGAAAACTGTTTTTT
CAWSSGTGGGKLFF
>TRBJ1-1|TRBD1|TRBV10-1|.
TGCGCCAGCAGTGCGGGACAGGAGGACACTGAAGCTTTCTTT
CASSAGQEDTEAFF
>TRBJ2-1|.|TRBV25-1|few
TGTGCCAGCTCGAGACGGGGGAGCTCCTACAATGAGCAGTTCTTC
CASSRRGSSYNEQFF
>TRBJ1-1|.|TRBV11-2|.
TGTGCCAGCAGCCTAGGCTCAGGGTTGTCTGAAGCTTTCTTT
CASSLGSGLSEAFF
>TRBJ1-1|.|TRBV4-3|.
TGCGCCAGCAGGTTTCAGGGGTCTACTGAAGCTTTCTTT
CASRFQGSTEAFF
>TRBJ1-6|.|TRBV4-3|.
TGCGCCAGCAGCCAAGGGCCCCCGTACAATTCACCCCTCCACTTT
CASSQGPPYNSPLHF
>TRBJ1-2|.|TRBV2|.
TGTGCCAGCAGCGACGGGTTATGGAGCGGCTACACCTTC
CASSDGLWSGYTF
>TRBJ2-1|TRBD1|TRBV6-2/TRBV6-3|.
TGTGCCAGCAGTTACTCGGACAGGGTTGAGCAGTTCTTC
CASSYSDRVEQFF
>TRBJ1-1|.|TRBV7-2|.
TGTGCCAGCAGCTTAGGGGGTCGGGAGGAAGCTTTCTTT
CASSLGGREEAFF
>TRBJ1-1|TRBD1|TRBV19|.
TGTGCCAGTAGTTTAACAGGGGACACTGAAGCTTTCTTT
CASSLTGDTEAFF
>TRBJ1-2|.|TRBV12-3/TRBV12-4|.
TGTGCCATACGGACAGAGAGATACTATGGCTACACCTTC
CAIRTERYYGYTF
>TRBJ1-2|.|TRBV6-5|.
TGTGCCAGCAGACAGAACTATGGCTACACCTTC
CASRQNYGYTF
>TRBJ2-2|TRBD1|TRBV6-5|.
TGTGCCAGCAGTTGGACAGGCGACACCGGGGAGCTGTTTTTT
CASSWTGDTGELFF
>TRBJ1-3|.|TRBV3-1/TRBV3-2|.
TGTGCCAGCAGCCCTCAGGGGATCAGCTCTGGAAACACCATATATTTT
CASSPQGISSGNTIYF
>TRBJ2-1|TRBD2|TRBV20-1|.
TGCAGTGCTGGTGGGGAGCGGGGTCCGGAGTTCTTC
CSAGGERGPEFF
>TRBJ2-3|TRBD2|TRBV7-3|.
TGTGCCAGCAGCTTATTCGGACTAGCGGGGGTCGGAGGCACAGATACGCAGTATTTT
CASSLFGLAGVGGTDTQYF
>TRBJ1-2|TRBD1|TRBV11-2|.
TGTGCCAGCAGCTTAGATCAAAGAGGGGACAGGGTCCGGAACTATGGCTACACCTTC
CASSLDQRGDRVRNYGYTF